Sequencing of this T cell receptor beta chain was carried out in a study of T cells expressing NK-cell markers. At the level of the study: The TCR beta repertoires were obtained from sorted CD3+CD56+NKG2C+, CD3+CD56+NKG2C- and CD3+CD56-NKG2C+ T cells. The authors sequenced eight donors, of whom seven were HCMV-seropositive and one was seronegative.

A note on this clonotype: Its specificity is unknown.

One entry per CDR3 protein, without DNA, is what TCRdb gives after re-calling the 5' RACE reads. This sample's table has about 450,000 distinct CDR3 sequences. The germline CDR1 and CDR2 sequences are LGHNA and YSLEER. This CDR3 has 17 residues. General study findings and limits: Dominant NKG2C+ clonotypes made up about 1.0-8% of CD8+ T cells in roughly six donors.

The rearrangement joins TRBV4-3 to TRBJ2-3; checking the TCRdb D call of TRBD2 is not possible without DNA. The sample was blood T cells: a sorted CD56 or NKG2C T cell subset, CD4+ or CD8+ T cells, or bulk PBMC T cells (not recorded which). This TCR came from a woman between 18 and 70 years old in good health. The CDR3 here is CASSQDVTSGSTDTQYF.